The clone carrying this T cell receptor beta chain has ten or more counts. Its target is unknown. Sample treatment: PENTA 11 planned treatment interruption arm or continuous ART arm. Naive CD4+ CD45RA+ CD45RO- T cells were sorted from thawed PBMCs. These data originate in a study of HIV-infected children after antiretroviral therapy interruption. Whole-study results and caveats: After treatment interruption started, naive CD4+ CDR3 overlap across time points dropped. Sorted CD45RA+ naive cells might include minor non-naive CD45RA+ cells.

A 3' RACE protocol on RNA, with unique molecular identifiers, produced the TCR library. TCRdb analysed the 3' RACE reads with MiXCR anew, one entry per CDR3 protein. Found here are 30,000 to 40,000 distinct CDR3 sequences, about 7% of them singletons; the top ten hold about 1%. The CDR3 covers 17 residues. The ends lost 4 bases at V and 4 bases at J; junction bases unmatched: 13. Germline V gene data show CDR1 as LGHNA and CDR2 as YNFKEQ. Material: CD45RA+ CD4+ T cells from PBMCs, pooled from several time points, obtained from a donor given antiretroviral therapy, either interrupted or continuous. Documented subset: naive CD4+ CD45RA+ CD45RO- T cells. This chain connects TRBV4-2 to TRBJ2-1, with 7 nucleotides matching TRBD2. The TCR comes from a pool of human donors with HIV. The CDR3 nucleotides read TGTGCCAGCAGCCCGCTACCTCTAGCGGTCGGTTACAATGAGCAGTTCTTC. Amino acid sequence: CASSPLPLAVGYNEQFF.